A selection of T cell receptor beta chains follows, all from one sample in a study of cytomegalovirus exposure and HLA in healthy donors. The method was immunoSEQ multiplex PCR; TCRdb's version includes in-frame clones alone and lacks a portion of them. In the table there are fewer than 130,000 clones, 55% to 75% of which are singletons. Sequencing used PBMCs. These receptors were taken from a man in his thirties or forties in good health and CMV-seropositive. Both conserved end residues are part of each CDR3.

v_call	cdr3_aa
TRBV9	CASSVGLSPNYGYTF
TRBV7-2	CASSLAPLRSDEQYF
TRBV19	CASSQSGGGMGQYF
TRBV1	CTSSYDTQYF
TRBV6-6	CASSSMAGEQFF
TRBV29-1	CSGMGGTNEKLFF
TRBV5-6	CASSFGQEFQETQYF
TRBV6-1	CASSEWSTAGIEQYF
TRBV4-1	CASSQALTGSHIQYF
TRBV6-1	CANRDRHEQYF
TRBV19	CASSIAAGVEETQYF